The 25 T cell receptor beta chains below come from one sample, sequenced in a study of T cell responses to AZD1222 COVID-19 vaccine. The protocol was immunoSEQ multiplex PCR, while the TCRdb copy is restricted to in-frame clones and leaves out a portion. The repertoire includes about 54,000 clones, approximately 79% of them detected once, and around 9.6% sits in the top ten. This sample comprised peripheral blood, obtained on day 0 of AZD1222 vaccination. These receptors all come from an adult in good health.

The chain couples TRBV24-1 to TRBJ2-3; D unresolved. The V gene lost 4 bases and the J gene lost 2 bases, with 9 bases spanning the gap. This CDR3 has 14 residues. Germline lookup yields CDR1 KGHDR and CDR2 SFDVKD. In DNA, the CDR3 is TGTGCCACCAGTGACCCCTTACACACAGATACGCAGTATTTT. Its translation: CATSDPLHTDTQYF.

This sequence joins TRBV5-1 and TRBJ1-2, with 7 bases identical to TRBD1. V trimming: 4 bases; J trimming: 2 bases; junction bases outside the gene matches: 2. CDR1 SGHRS and CDR2 YFSETQ come from the germline V gene. This CDR3 is built from 13 residues. Here the CDR3 DNA reads TGCGCCAGCAGCCCGGGACAGAACTATGGCTACACCTTC. Encoded protein: CASSPGQNYGYTF. Full variable domain (missing parts from reference TRBV5-1 and TRBJ1-2): KAGVTQTPRYLIKTRGQQVTLSCSPISGHRSVSWYQQTPGQGLQFLFEYFSETQRNKGNFPGRFSGRQFSNSRSEMNVSTLELGDSALYLCASSPGQNYGYTFGSGTRLTVV.

V gene TRBV6-5 combines with J gene TRBJ1-2, with D tentatively TRBD1 (6 bases). Trimming pared 0 bases from V and 8 bases from J, leaving 16 bases between. The CDR3 is 15 amino acids. The germline gives CDR1 MNHEY, CDR2 SVGAGI. For the CDR3, the DNA is TGTGCCAGCAGTTACTCGAAGGGGGTCGCCGTCGGCTACACCTTC. Its translation is CASSYSKGVAVGYTF.

The J gene is TRBJ1-2, the V gene TRBV27; the match to TRBD1 covers 10 bases. Germline V gives CDR1 MNHEY, CDR2 SMNVEV (reference sequence). The CDR3 covers 14 residues. The ends lost 6 bases at V and 6 bases at J; junction bases unmatched: 7. The CDR3 loop is CASSFTGTGDGYTF. In nucleotides, the CDR3 is TGTGCCAGCAGCTTTACCGGGACAGGGGATGGCTACACCTTC.

The CDR3 DNA follows: TGTGCCAGTAGTACAGGGGAAAAGCAGCCCCAGCATTTT. This encodes CASSTGEKQPQHF. The chain uses TRBV19 and TRBJ1-5; possible D gene TRBD1, 6 bases. Germline V gives CDR1 LNHDA, CDR2 SQIVND (reference sequence). The CDR3 has 13 amino acids. V was trimmed by 4 bases and J by 7 bases, leaving 11 bases between them.

V usage is TRBV7-2 and J usage is TRBJ1-5, with no clear D. CDR1 and CDR2 (germline): SGHTA, FQGNSA. V gave up 0 bases and J gave up 2 bases, with 11 bases separating them. The CDR3 length is 16 residues. This chain's CDR3 is CASSLAGRQGNQPQHF. For the CDR3, the DNA is TGTGCCAGCAGCTTAGCGGGGAGGCAAGGCAATCAGCCCCAGCATTTT.

The CDR3 nucleotides read TGTGCCACCAGCAGAGGGAGCTCTGGGGCCAACGTCCTGACTTTC. Its translation: CATSRGSSGANVLTF. V and J are TRBV15 and TRBJ2-6; no reliable D call. This CDR3 contains 15 residues. V lost 1 base and J lost 0, with 4 bases in between. CDR1 and CDR2 from the germline V gene are LNHNV and YYDKDF (reference sequence).

CDR3 amino acids: CASSLDAGTDEQYF. CDR3 coding DNA: TGCGCCAGCAGCTTGGATGCGGGAACAGACGAGCAGTACTTC. The V and J genes are TRBV5-1 and TRBJ2-7; D is perhaps TRBD2 (6 bases). CDR3 size: 14 residues. Germline values: CDR1 SGHRS, CDR2 YFSETQ. V was trimmed by 0 bases and J by 5 bases, leaving 12 bases between them.

The chain is built from TRBV19 and TRBJ1-1; TRBD1 matches at 9 bases. J lost 5 bases, V lost 7 bases, and 17 bases had no gene match. Germline CDR1 LNHDA, CDR2 SQIVND (reference sequence). The CDR3 consists of 17 residues. In DNA form, the CDR3 reads TGTGCCAGTATTCCTATGGGGTTACAGGGGGCTGAGACTGAAGCTTTCTTT. It translates to CASIPMGLQGAETEAFF.

This clone was found once. The chain links TRBV27 to TRBJ2-2; D is ambiguous. The germline V gene encodes CDR1 MNHEY and CDR2 SMNVEV (reference sequence). V dropped 3 bases and J dropped 6 bases, with 8 bases sitting between them. The CDR3 has 13 amino acids. CDR3 in DNA: TGTGCCAGCAGTTTCGGGTTAGCCGGGGAGCTGTTTTTT. The encoded protein is CASSFGLAGELFF.

The rearrangement joins TRBV15 to TRBJ2-1; D not resolved. The CDR3 runs 14 residues. Germline values: CDR1 LNHNV, CDR2 YYDKDF (reference sequence). Between the trimmed V and J ends, which lost 0 bases and 8 bases, there was a span of 11 bases. The CDR3 spells CATSRDLESDEQFF. The CDR3, as DNA: TGTGCCACCAGCAGAGATCTCGAATCCGATGAGCAGTTCTTC.

V usage is TRBV7-9 and J usage is TRBJ1-6; TRBD1 matches at 8 bases. The V gene's germline CDR1 is SEHNR and CDR2 FQNEAQ (reference sequence). V shed 0 bases, J shed 11 bases, and the junction held 9 bases outside the gene matches. The CDR3 length is 16 residues. The CDR3 loop reads CASSLASGQGGTPLHF. The CDR3 nucleotides are TGTGCCAGCAGCTTAGCGTCTGGACAGGGAGGAACACCCCTCCACTTT.

The chain is built from TRBV3-1 (or the pseudogene TRBV3-2) and TRBJ2-7; 8 nucleotides agree with TRBD2. Germline assignment: CDR1 LGHDT and CDR2 YNNKEL (reference sequence). This CDR3 contains 19 residues. V was pared by 4 bases and J by 3 bases, with 20 bases of the junction left unmatched. The CDR3 region has the DNA TGTGCCAGCAGCCTCCTGGGTCGGCCAACGGCGGGAGGAAACTACGAGCAGTACTTC. Amino acids: CASSLLGRPTAGGNYEQYF.

This chain joins TRBV30 and TRBJ2-7; D may be TRBD2 (5 bases). The CDR3 spans 15 residues. Germline V gene data show CDR1 as GTSNPN and CDR2 as SVGIG (reference sequence). V lost 4 bases to trimming and J lost 9 bases, with 25 bases between them. The CDR3 loop reads CAWTDLRRRTRVQYF. CDR3 nucleotides: TGTGCCTGGACCGACCTGAGACGGAGGACGCGTGTGCAGTACTTC.

The V and J genes are TRBV7-2 and TRBJ2-2; 9 bases align to TRBD1. The junction had 9 bases not matched to a gene; V was cut back by 5 bases and J by 5 bases. The germline gives CDR1 SGHTA, CDR2 FQGNSA. This CDR3 is 16 amino acids long. CDR3 region: CASSDDRGRWTGELFF. The CDR3 DNA sequence: TGTGCCAGCAGCGATGACAGGGGGAGGTGGACCGGGGAGCTGTTTTTT. The full variable domain, completed using reference TRBV7-2 and TRBJ2-2, is GAGVSQSPSNKVTEKGKDVELRCDPISGHTALYWYRQSLGQGLEFLIYFQGNSAPDKSGLPSDRFSAERTGGSVSTLTIQRTQQEDSAVYLCASSDDRGRWTGELFFGEGSRLTVL.

This chain joins TRBV4-2 and TRBJ2-1; no firm D call. The CDR3 sequence is 14 residues long. Trimming took off 0 bases at V and 3 bases at J, with 6 bases between the two ends. Germline V lookup: CDR1 LGHNA, CDR2 YNFKEQ. CDR3 DNA sequence: TGTGCCAGCAGCCAAGAAGGCCTCTACAATGAGCAGTTCTTC. Its translation: CASSQEGLYNEQFF.

This clone was found once. This chain joins TRBV24-1 and TRBJ1-3, with D perhaps matching TRBD1 (5 bases). This CDR3 has 15 residues. Trimming took 12 bases from V and 0 from J, leaving 17 bases between them. Germline V gives CDR1 KGHDR, CDR2 SFDVKD. DNA for the CDR3: TGTGCCCCCGCTCTTGGGGGTATCTCTGGAAACACCATATATTTT. Translating gives CAPALGGISGNTIYF.

The genes are TRBV5-1 and TRBJ2-2; D possibly matches TRBD1 or TRBD2 (6 bases each). The CDR3 is 16 amino acids. The germline gives CDR1 SGHRS, CDR2 YFSETQ. The V gene lost 4 bases and the J gene lost 6 bases, with 19 bases spanning the gap. CDR3 in DNA: TGCGCCAGCAGCCCGAGGGGGGTAGCGGTAGCCGGGGAGCTGTTTTTT. Encoded protein: CASSPRGVAVAGELFF.

The rearrangement uses TRBV7-2 and TRBJ2-7; 11 positions agree with TRBD2. Germline CDR1 and CDR2: SGHTA and FQGNSA. V was clipped by 5 bases and J by 0 bases; unmatched bases: 12. The length of the CDR3 is 18 residues. CDR3 bases: TGTGCCAGCAGCCTGGACGGGACTAGCGGACCCAGCTCCTACGAGCAGTACTTC. This sequence encodes CASSLDGTSGPSSYEQYF.

V and J are TRBV28 and TRBJ1-6; 7 positions agree with TRBD1. The CDR3 consists of 14 residues. Germline V gene sequence: CDR1 MDHEN, CDR2 SYDVKM. With 6 bases clipped from V and 6 bases from J, the junction kept 5 bases outside the gene matches. The CDR3 DNA reads as TGTGCCAGCAGCCCGGGACAGCGTAATTCACCCCTCCACTTT. The encoded protein is CASSPGQRNSPLHF.

The J gene is TRBJ1-5, the V gene TRBV6-6, with D possibly TRBD1 on 5 matching bases. Germline values: CDR1 MNHNY, CDR2 SVGAGI (reference sequence). V gave up 3 bases and J gave up 5 bases, with 14 bases separating them. CDR3 size: 15 residues. This CDR3 is CASSYVAGRDQPQHF. The CDR3 nucleotides read TGTGCCAGCAGTTATGTGGCAGGGAGGGATCAGCCCCAGCATTTT.

This clone was recorded once. The V gene is TRBV29-1, the J gene TRBJ2-7, with 13 nucleotides matching TRBD2. The CDR3 loop spans 14 amino acids. V was clipped by 5 bases and J by 4 bases; unmatched bases: 5. Germline V gene sequence: CDR1 SQVTM, CDR2 ANQGSEA. The CDR3 sequence: CSVKGLAGVYEQYF. The CDR3 nucleotides are TGCAGCGTTAAAGGACTAGCGGGAGTATACGAGCAGTACTTC.

This clone was seen a handful of times. The chain recombines TRBV19 with TRBJ2-4, with D perhaps matching TRBD1 (5 bases). V lost 1 base, J lost 10 bases, and 14 bases lay in between. The CDR3 totals 14 residues. Per germline, CDR1 LNHDA and CDR2 SQIVND (reference sequence). CDR3 amino acids: CASSIGQLVGIQYF. The CDR3 region has the DNA TGTGCCAGTAGTATAGGACAGTTAGTAGGTATTCAGTACTTC.

The table lists this clone with a count of one. The chain has TRBV7-9 and TRBJ1-1; D not resolved. Germline V gene sequence: CDR1 SEHNR, CDR2 FQNEAQ (reference sequence). V gave up 5 bases and J gave up 1 base, with 8 bases separating them. The CDR3 totals 13 residues. CDR3 loop: CASSPPANTEAFF. The CDR3 nucleotides read TGTGCCAGCAGCCCCCCGGCGAACACTGAAGCTTTCTTT.

V usage is TRBV12-3 or TRBV12-4 and J usage is TRBJ1-3; D not resolved. The V end was cut by 6 bases, the J end by 4 bases, with 7 bases between. The CDR3 runs to 12 residues. In nucleotides, the CDR3 is TGTGCCAGCAGGACTGGAGGAAACACCATATATTTT. It specifies CASRTGGNTIYF.